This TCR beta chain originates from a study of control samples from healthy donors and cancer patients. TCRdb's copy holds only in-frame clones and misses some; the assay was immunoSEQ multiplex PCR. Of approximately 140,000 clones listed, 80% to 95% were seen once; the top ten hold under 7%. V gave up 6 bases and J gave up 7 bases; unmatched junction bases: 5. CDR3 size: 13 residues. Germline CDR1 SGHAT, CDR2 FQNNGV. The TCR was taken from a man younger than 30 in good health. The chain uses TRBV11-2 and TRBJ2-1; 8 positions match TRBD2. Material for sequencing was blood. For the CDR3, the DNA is TGTGCCAGCAGTCTAGCGGGCTGGAATGAGCAGTTCTTC. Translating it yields CASSLAGWNEQFF.